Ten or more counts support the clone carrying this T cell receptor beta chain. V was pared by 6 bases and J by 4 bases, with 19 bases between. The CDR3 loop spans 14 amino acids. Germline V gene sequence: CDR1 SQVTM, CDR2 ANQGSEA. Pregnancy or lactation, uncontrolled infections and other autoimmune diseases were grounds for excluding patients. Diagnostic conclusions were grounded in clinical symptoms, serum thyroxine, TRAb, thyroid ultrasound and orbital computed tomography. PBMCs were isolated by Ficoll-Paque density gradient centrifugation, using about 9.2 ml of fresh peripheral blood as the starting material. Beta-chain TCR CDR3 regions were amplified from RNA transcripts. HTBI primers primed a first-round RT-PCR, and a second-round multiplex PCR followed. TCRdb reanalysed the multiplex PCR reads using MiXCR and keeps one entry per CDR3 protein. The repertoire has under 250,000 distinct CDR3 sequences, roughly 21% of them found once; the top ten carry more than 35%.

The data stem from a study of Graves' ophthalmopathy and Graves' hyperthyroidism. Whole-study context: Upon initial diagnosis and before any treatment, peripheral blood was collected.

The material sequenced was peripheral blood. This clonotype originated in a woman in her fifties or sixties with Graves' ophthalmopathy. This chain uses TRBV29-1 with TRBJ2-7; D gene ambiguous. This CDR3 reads CSVVVQPGKYEQYF. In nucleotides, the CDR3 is TGCAGCGTCGTTGTCCAGCCGGGCAAGTACGAGCAGTACTTC.